This entry lists 14 T cell receptor beta chains sequenced from one sample in a study of T cells in tuberculosis. The repertoire was sequenced with immunoSEQ multiplex PCR; TCRdb's copy has only in-frame clones and lacks some. The sample gives tens of thousands of clones, nearly 95% of which show up once; 7.5% is in the top ten. What was sequenced was PBMCs. These receptors were taken from a donor between 10 and 29 years old with latent tuberculosis or without tuberculosis infection.

DNA for the CDR3: TGTGCCAGCACCTCTCCGGGGGGACGCTATGGCTACACCTTC. Protein product: CASTSPGGRYGYTF. The chain has TRBV2 and TRBJ1-2, with a weak D call TRBD1 (5 bases). Germline assignment: CDR1 SNHLY and CDR2 FYNNEI. The ends were cut back, 7 bases at V and 4 bases at J, with 16 bases in the middle. The CDR3 runs to 14 residues.

This clone was detected once. This chain links TRBV11-2 with TRBJ1-2; possible D gene TRBD1, 5 bases. The CDR3 loop spans 15 amino acids. Trimming shortened V by 1 base and J by 4 bases, and 13 bases separated the two germline ends. CDR1 is SGHAT and CDR2 is FQNNGV in the germline V gene. CDR3: CASSLGQGGIYGYTF. CDR3 sequence (DNA): TGTGCCAGCAGCTTAGGTCAGGGCGGGATCTATGGCTACACCTTC.

The chain couples TRBV9 to TRBJ1-1, with D unresolved. The V and J ends lost 0 bases and 3 bases respectively, with 6 bases between them. The CDR3 is 13 residues long. CDR1 SGDLS and CDR2 YYNGEE come from the germline V gene. The CDR3 sequence: CASSVVGDTEAFF. The CDR3 nucleotides read TGTGCCAGCAGCGTAGTTGGAGACACTGAAGCTTTCTTT.

V and J are TRBV6-5 and TRBJ2-1; TRBD2 is a possible D gene (5 bases). The V and J ends lost 7 bases and 7 bases respectively, with 8 bases between them. The CDR3 runs to 11 residues. The germline gives CDR1 MNHEY, CDR2 SVGAGI. CDR3 sequence reads: CASTRLNEQFF. In DNA form, the CDR3 reads TGTGCCAGCACTAGACTAAATGAGCAGTTCTTC.

The J gene is TRBJ2-5, the V gene TRBV7-2, with D possibly being TRBD1 (7 bases). Germline V gene sequence: CDR1 SGHTA, CDR2 FQGNSA. The CDR3 is 15 residues long. Trimming stripped 8 bases from V and 0 bases from J, with 16 bases between. The CDR3 coding sequence is TGTGCCAGCCTAAGGCCAGGGGGGCACCAAGAGACCCAGTACTTC. Residues: CASLRPGGHQETQYF.

V gene TRBV5-6 combines with J gene TRBJ1-4; D gene ambiguous. Germline CDR1 reads SGHDT; CDR2 reads YYEEEE. V lost 4 bases and J lost 7, with 11 bases in between. CDR3 size: 13 residues. The CDR3 is CASSKQAGEKLFF. The CDR3, as DNA: TGTGCCAGCAGCAAGCAGGCGGGTGAAAAACTGTTTTTT.

The chain recombines TRBV5-1 with TRBJ1-1; tentative D call: TRBD1 (6 bases). Per germline, CDR1 SGHRS and CDR2 YFSETQ. The CDR3 has 15 amino acids. V was trimmed by 2 bases and J by 0 bases, leaving 11 bases between them. The DNA for the CDR3 is TGCGCCAGCAGCTTCAACAGGGCTTTGAACACTGAAGCTTTCTTT. Translated: CASSFNRALNTEAFF.

The rearrangement links TRBV29-1 to TRBJ2-7; no firm D call. Trimming shortened V by 6 bases and J by 0 bases, and 9 bases separated the two germline ends. There are 12 residues in the CDR3. Germline V gene sequence: CDR1 SQVTM, CDR2 ANQGSEA. The CDR3 protein is CSVQMISYEQYF. The CDR3 region has the DNA TGCAGCGTCCAGATGATCTCCTACGAGCAGTACTTC.

This chain joins TRBV2 and TRBJ2-1, with 12 bases identical to TRBD2. Germline-derived CDR1 and CDR2 are SNHLY and FYNNEI. Trimming removed 3 bases from V and 4 bases from J; junction bases left unmatched: 4. CDR3 length: 16 residues. In DNA, the CDR3 is TGTGCCAGCAGTGAGCTAGCGGGGGGGATGTACAATGAGCAGTTCTTC. As protein: CASSELAGGMYNEQFF.

J is TRBJ2-3 and V is TRBV30, with 11 bases aligning to TRBD1. This CDR3 contains 14 residues. V lost 3 bases, J lost 4 bases, and 3 bases stayed unmatched. Germline CDR1 is GTSNPN and CDR2 is SVGIG (reference sequence). CDR3 region: CAWSRGQGADTQYF. The CDR3 coding sequence is TGTGCCTGGAGCAGGGGACAGGGGGCAGATACGCAGTATTTT. Supplemented by reference TRBV30 and TRBJ2-3, the full variable domain reads SQTIHQWPATLVQPVGSPLSLECTVEGTSNPNLYWYRQAAGRGLQLLFYSVGIGQISSEVPQNLSASRPQDRQFILSSKKLLLSDSGFYLCAWSRGQGADTQYFGPGTRLTVL.

The rearrangement links TRBV18 to TRBJ2-6; no clear D. From germline, CDR1 is KGHSH and CDR2 LQKENI. The CDR3 extends over 15 amino acids. The V and J ends lost 3 bases and 2 bases respectively, with 8 bases between them. CDR3 sequence (DNA): TGTGCCAGCTCACCGAATGGGCCTGGGGCCAACGTCCTGACTTTC. Its translation: CASSPNGPGANVLTF.

The chain couples TRBV28 to TRBJ2-1; D perhaps matches TRBD2 (6 bases). Germline assignment: CDR1 MDHEN and CDR2 SYDVKM. V lost 7 bases and J 4 bases, leaving 17 bases between the germline ends. CDR3 size: 15 residues. In DNA, the CDR3 is TGTGCCAGCAACAGTAAAGGAGCGGGTTACAATGAGCAGTTCTTC. As protein: CASNSKGAGYNEQFF.

This clone was counted only a few times. The J gene is TRBJ2-1, the V gene TRBV5-6, with 14 positions matching TRBD2. The CDR3 has 14 amino acids. Germline loops: CDR1 SGHDT, CDR2 YYEEEE. Trimming took 4 bases from V and 9 from J; bases not matched to a gene: 3. The DNA for the CDR3 is TGTGCCAGCAGCGAGGGACTAGCGGGAGCTGAGCAGTTCTTC. It yields the protein CASSEGLAGAEQFF.

The rearrangement links TRBV2 to TRBJ2-1, with D perhaps matching TRBD2 (6 bases). This CDR3 has 14 amino acids. V was cut by 4 bases and J by 2 bases, with 9 bases left in between. CDR1 and CDR2 from the germline V gene are SNHLY and FYNNEI. CDR3 region: CASSVEGTYNEQFF. The CDR3 nucleotides are TGTGCCAGCAGTGTGGAGGGTACCTACAATGAGCAGTTCTTC.